The rows below give T cell receptor beta chains drawn from one sample of a study of T cell repertoires in cytomegalovirus infection. Antigen specificity for these receptors is unknown. Each CDR3 protein gets one entry after TCRdb re-called the reads with MiXCR. The repertoire holds approximately 89,000 distinct CDR3 sequences, with 29% as singletons. The starting material was CD8+ T cells from cultured PBMCs, obtained from culture after CMV antigen stimulation. Receptors were obtained from a human donor in good health (CMV status not recorded). Some clones in this sample may be carry-over from other donors' samples. CDR3s include the opening cysteine and the closing phenylalanine or tryptophan. D genes are given only for firm matches. Some rows have no size entry. The others give once, few or many, or a class for an expanded clone.

TRBJ2-2 | NA | NA | TRBV5-5 | TGTGCCAGCAGCTTGCGCGAGGGAACATGGGCAGGGGAGCTGTTTTTT | CASSLREGTWAGELFF
TRBJ2-7 | TRBD2 | NA | TRBV27 | TGTGCCAGCAGTTTTAGCGGGGGGCCCGCCTACGAGCAGTACTTC | CASSFSGGPAYEQYF
TRBJ2-7 | NA | few | TRBV5-1 | TGCGCCAGCAGCATCGCAGGGGTCGAGCAGTACTTC | CASSIAGVEQYF
TRBJ1-1 | NA | many | TRBV4-1 | TGCGCCAGCAGCCACTACTCCGGGGCTAACACTGAAGCTTTCTTT | CASSHYSGANTEAFF
TRBJ2-3 | NA | NA | TRBV5-1 | TGCGCCAGCAGCTTGGGGGGTGTCGGAGCAGATACGCAGTATTTT | CASSLGGVGADTQYF
TRBJ1-1 | NA | NA | TRBV12-3/TRBV12-4 | TGTGCCAGCAGTTTTGGGCCTCGGGCTTTCTTT | CASSFGPRAFF
TRBJ2-1 | TRBD1 | NA | TRBV11-2 | TGTGCCAGCAGCTCCGGACAGGGAAGCTACAATGAGCAGTTCTTC | CASSSGQGSYNEQFF
TRBJ1-6 | NA | many | TRBV7-6 | TGTGCCAGCAGCGAGATGGGCCGTGGGGATTCACCCCTCCACTTT | CASSEMGRGDSPLHF
TRBJ1-1 | NA | NA | TRBV28 | TGTGCCAGCAGTGCCCGGTTGGGGGATACTGAAGCTTTCTTT | CASSARLGDTEAFF
TRBJ1-1 | NA | NA | TRBV19 | TGTGCCAGTAGTATGGGGCAGGTGGGCCCTGAAGCTTTCTTT | CASSMGQVGPEAFF
TRBJ1-5 | TRBD1 | NA | TRBV6-2/TRBV6-3 | TGTGCCAGCAGTTACTACAGGGGTTACCAGCCCCAGCATTTT | CASSYYRGYQPQHF
TRBJ1-1 | NA | NA | TRBV10-2 | TGCGCCAGCAGTGAGGTGGGAACTGAAGCTTTCTTT | CASSEVGTEAFF
TRBJ2-5 | NA | NA | TRBV6-2/TRBV6-3 | TGTGCCAGCAGTCCTCGAAGGAGGACCTTCCAAGAGACCCAGTACTTC | CASSPRRRTFQETQYF
TRBJ1-1 | NA | many | TRBV6-1 | TGTGCCAGCAGTGAAGCGCTTCTACTTCGGGGGAACACTGAAGCTTTCTTT | CASSEALLLRGNTEAFF
TRBJ2-2 | NA | few | TRBV10-3 | TGTGCCACCTCCGGGACGGCGAACACCGGGGAGCTGTTTTTT | CATSGTANTGELFF
TRBJ2-1 | NA | many | TRBV7-9 | TGTGCCGACGACAGCTACAATGAGCAGTTCTTC | CADDSYNEQFF
TRBJ1-5 | NA | NA | TRBV12-3/TRBV12-4 | TGTGCCAGCAGTTTCGACAGGCCCAATCAGCCCCAGCATTTT | CASSFDRPNQPQHF
TRBJ1-2 | NA | NA | TRBV24-1 | TGTGCCACCAGTGAGCCCGGCGGACGGGCCGGGGGCTACACCTTC | CATSEPGGRAGGYTF
TRBJ2-1 | NA | NA | TRBV20-1 | TGCAGTGCTACTAAGGGAAACTCCTACAATGAGCAGTTCTTC | CSATKGNSYNEQFF
TRBJ1-6 | NA | NA | TRBV7-3 | TGTGCCAGCAGCTTAGACACGAGGAATTCACCCCTCCACTTT | CASSLDTRNSPLHF